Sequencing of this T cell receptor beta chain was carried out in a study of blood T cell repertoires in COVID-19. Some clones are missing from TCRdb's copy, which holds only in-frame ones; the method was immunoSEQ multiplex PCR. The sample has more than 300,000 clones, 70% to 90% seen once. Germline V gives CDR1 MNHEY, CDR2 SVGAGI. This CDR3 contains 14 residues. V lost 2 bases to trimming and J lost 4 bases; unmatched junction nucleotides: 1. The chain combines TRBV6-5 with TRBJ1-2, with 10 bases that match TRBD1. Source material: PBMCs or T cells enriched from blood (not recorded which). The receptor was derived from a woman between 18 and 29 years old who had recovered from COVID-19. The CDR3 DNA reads TGTGCCAGCAGTTACCGGGACAGGGGCTATGGCTACACCTTC. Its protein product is CASSYRDRGYGYTF.